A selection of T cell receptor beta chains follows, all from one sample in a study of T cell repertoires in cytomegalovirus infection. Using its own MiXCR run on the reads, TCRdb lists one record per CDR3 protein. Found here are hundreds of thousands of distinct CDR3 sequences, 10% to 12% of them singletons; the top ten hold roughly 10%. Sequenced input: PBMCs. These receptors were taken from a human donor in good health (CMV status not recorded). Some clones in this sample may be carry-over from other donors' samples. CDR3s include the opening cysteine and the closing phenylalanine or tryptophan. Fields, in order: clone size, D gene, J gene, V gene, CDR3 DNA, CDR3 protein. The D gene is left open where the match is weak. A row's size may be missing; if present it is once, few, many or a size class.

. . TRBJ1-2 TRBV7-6 TGTGCCAGCAGCTGGGCCCAGGGTGTCTATGGCTACACCTTC CASSWAQGVYGYTF
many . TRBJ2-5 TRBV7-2 TGTGCCAGCAGATTTACCGGAGAGACCCAGTACTTC CASRFTGETQYF
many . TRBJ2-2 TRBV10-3 TGTGCCATCAGCGGCCTGAGGTTTAAGGACAGACCCCTTCACTCGAACACCGGGGAGCTGTTTTTT CAISGLRFKDRPLHSNTGELFF
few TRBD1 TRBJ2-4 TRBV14 TGTGCCAGCAGCCAAGATAGGGGGCTCGCAAACATTCAGTACTTC CASSQDRGLANIQYF
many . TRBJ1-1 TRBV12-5 TGTGCTAGTGGTCCGACAGTGAACACTGAAGCTTTCTTT CASGPTVNTEAFF
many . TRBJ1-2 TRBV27 TGTGCCAGCAGTTACGGTTTCGGGAATGGCTACACCTTC CASSYGFGNGYTF
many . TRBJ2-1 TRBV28 TGTGCCAGCAGTTTATTGAGTCAAGTGATCTACAATGAGCAGTTCTTC CASSLLSQVIYNEQFF
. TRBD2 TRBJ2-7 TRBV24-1 TGTGCCACCAGTGATGTGACTAGCGGGACTAACGAGCAGTACTTC CATSDVTSGTNEQYF
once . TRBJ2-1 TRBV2 TGTGCCAGCGCCCGGCAGGGGCTTGAGCAGCTCTTC CASARQGLEQLF
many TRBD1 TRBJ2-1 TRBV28 TGTGCCAGCAGTTTCGAGGGACAGGAGTTCTTC CASSFEGQEFF
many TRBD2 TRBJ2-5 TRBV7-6 TGTGCCAGCAGCTTGTTGGGCCATGGGCGGGGGCAAGAGACCCAGTACTTC CASSLLGHGRGQETQYF
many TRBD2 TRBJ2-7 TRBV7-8 TGTGCCAGCAGCTGGGGACTAGACCGGGGCGAGCAGTACTTC CASSWGLDRGEQYF
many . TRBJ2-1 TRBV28 TGTGCCAGCAGTTCAAACGGGATAAGCTCCTACAATGAGCAGTTCTTC CASSSNGISSYNEQFF
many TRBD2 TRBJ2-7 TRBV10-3 TGTGCCACCAGGGCCGTTCTAGCGGGAGAGCAGTACTTC CATRAVLAGEQYF
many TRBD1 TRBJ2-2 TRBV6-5 TGTGCCAGCAGTTACATCCACAGGGGGCGGGACACCGGGGAGCTGTTTTTT CASSYIHRGRDTGELFF
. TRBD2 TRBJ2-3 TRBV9 TGTGCCAGCAGCCTTGGGACTAGCGGGGGTATAGATACGCAGTATTTT CASSLGTSGGIDTQYF
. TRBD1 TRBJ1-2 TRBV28 TGTGCCAGCAGTTTGGGTCAGGGGGGGGATGGCTACACCTTC CASSLGQGGDGYTF
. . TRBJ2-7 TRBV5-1 TGCGCCAGCAGCCCCCAACCCTACGAGCAGTACTTC CASSPQPYEQYF
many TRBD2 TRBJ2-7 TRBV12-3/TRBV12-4 TGTGCCAGCAGTTTTTCTAGCGGGGCGTATTACGAGCAGTACTTC CASSFSSGAYYEQYF
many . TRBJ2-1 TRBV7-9 TGTGCCAGCAGCACCCCGTGGCAGGGTTACAATGAGCAGTTCTTC CASSTPWQGYNEQFF
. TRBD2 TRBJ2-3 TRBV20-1 TGCAGTGCTGCCCCCGGGACTAGCGGCACAGATACGCAGTATTTT CSAAPGTSGTDTQYF
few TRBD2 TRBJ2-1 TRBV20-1 TGCAGTGTCCCCCCGAGGGGACTAGTCAATGAGCAGTTCTTC CSVPPRGLVNEQFF